This T cell receptor (beta chain) was sequenced in a study of T-cell reconstitution after alpha-beta-depleted transplantation in children. Findings and limits, study-wide: Expanded graft clones numbering several hundred reportedly gave rise to alpha-beta T cells about two months after transplant.

This clonotype has a count of ten or more. As yet, its antigen is unknown. Construction of the TCRbeta library involved unique molecular identifiers. One entry per CDR3 protein, called by TCRdb with MiXCR from the PCR reads. Of 25,000 to 30,000 distinct CDR3 sequences listed, under 7% are singletons. The CDR3 is 18 amino acids. Trimming cost V 0 bases and J 2 bases, with 18 bases left between them. The germline V gene has CDR1 LGHNA and CDR2 YNFKEQ. The chain joins TRBV4-2 to TRBJ2-3, with D uncertain. This clonotype was sampled from a male patient younger than 18 who had a stem cell transplant for acute myeloid leukemia, so the T cells may come from the graft donor. The specimen was PBMCs, mostly from graft donor cells, collected 180 days after TCRalphabeta/CD19-depleted stem cell transplant. In nucleotides, the CDR3 is TGTGCCAGCAGCCAAGAGGGTAGCAGGATAAGCTACACAGATACGCAGTATTTT. The encoded protein is CASSQEGSRISYTDTQYF.